The 26 T cell receptor beta chains below come from one sample, sequenced in a study of T cell responses to AZD1222 COVID-19 vaccine. Clones were sequenced by immunoSEQ multiplex PCR, and TCRdb holds only the in-frame ones, with some missing. The data show 130,000 to 150,000 clones, more than 70% seen once. Sequencing was performed on peripheral blood, taken 28 days after the second AZD1222 dose. Every receptor here comes from an adult who received the AZD1222 COVID-19 vaccine.

V is TRBV2 and J is TRBJ1-2; D is possibly TRBD1 (5 bases). The CDR3 length is 17 residues. Per germline, CDR1 SNHLY and CDR2 FYNNEI. The V end lost 3 bases, the J end lost 7 bases, and 24 bases lay between the germline ends. The CDR3, as DNA: TGTGCCAGCAGTGAGGGGGGTGCAACACTGAACCGGGGTGGCTACACCTTC. Its protein product is CASSEGGATLNRGGYTF.

V usage is TRBV7-2 and J usage is TRBJ1-5, with a tentative D call TRBD1 (6 bases). Trimming removed 4 bases from V and 6 bases from J, with 10 bases in between. In germline, CDR1 is SGHTA, CDR2 FQGNSA. The CDR3 contains 13 residues. The CDR3 nucleotides are TGTGCCAGCAGCTCCCAGGGGTCTCAGCCCCAGCATTTT. It encodes CASSSQGSQPQHF.

The chain recombines TRBV5-1 with TRBJ1-2; D remains unclear. The germline V and J ends were trimmed by 0 bases and 5 bases, with 8 bases remaining between them. Germline CDR1 reads SGHRS; CDR2 reads YFSETQ. The CDR3 totals 13 residues. In DNA form, the CDR3 reads TGCGCCAGCAGCTTGGGGGCAGAGTATGGCTACACCTTC. Protein sequence: CASSLGAEYGYTF.

The J gene is TRBJ1-1, the V gene TRBV19; D is unclear. From germline, CDR1 is LNHDA and CDR2 SQIVND (reference sequence). CDR3 length: 15 amino acids. Trimming took 3 bases from V and 1 from J, leaving 12 bases between them. The CDR3 sequence: CASSIGGSANTEAFF. CDR3 DNA: TGTGCCAGTAGTATCGGTGGGTCAGCGAACACTGAAGCTTTCTTT.

This clone is a singleton in its sample. The V and J genes are TRBV28 and TRBJ1-1, with D possibly TRBD1 on 6 matching bases. Germline CDR1 and CDR2: MDHEN and SYDVKM. This CDR3 has 13 amino acids. Trimming cost V 4 bases and J 10 bases, with 16 bases left between them. This chain's CDR3 is CASSSPDSRGAFF. The CDR3 nucleotides read TGTGCCAGCAGTTCACCGGACTCCAGGGGAGCTTTCTTT.

Notes on this clone: The junction does not match germline at one end; this may be a read error. Different DNA sequences within this sample yield the same CDR3. The rearrangement links TRBV3-1 (or the pseudogene TRBV3-2) to TRBJ1-4; D might be TRBD1 (5 bases). CDR1 LGHDT and CDR2 YNNKEL come from the germline V gene (reference sequence). CDR3 length: 14 residues. CDR3 sequence (DNA): TGTGCCAGCAGCCCAAGGGACTCGGGGGAAAAATTGTTTTTT. It translates to CASSPRDSGEKLFF.

J is TRBJ1-1 and V is TRBV12-5; 9 bases are a match to TRBD1. Per germline, CDR1 LGHNT and CDR2 FRNRAP. The CDR3 is made up of 18 amino acids. Losses at the gene ends were 5 bases for V and 0 bases for J; bases not matched to a gene: 13. CDR3 region: CASGNPTGTGSMNTEAFF. The DNA for the CDR3 is TGTGCTAGTGGTAACCCCACCGGGACAGGGAGCATGAACACTGAAGCTTTCTTT.

V is TRBV6-5 and J is TRBJ1-5, with TRBD1 as a possible D gene (6 bases). The V end was cut by 5 bases, the J end by 7 bases, with 12 bases between. The CDR3 covers 13 residues. Germline lookup yields CDR1 MNHEY and CDR2 SVGAGI. The CDR3 nucleotides read TGTGCCAGCAGTCCACAGGGTCGACAGCCCCAGCATTTT. Residues: CASSPQGRQPQHF.

V usage is TRBV9 and J usage is TRBJ1-6; D gene ambiguous. From germline, CDR1 is SGDLS and CDR2 YYNGEE. Trimming removed 4 bases at V and 10 bases at J, with 9 bases between. The CDR3 loop spans 12 amino acids. The CDR3 spells CASSPSTSPLHF. The DNA of the CDR3 is TGTGCCAGCAGCCCCTCGACGTCACCCCTCCACTTT.

This chain links TRBV7-2 with TRBJ1-3; 12 bases are shared with TRBD1. This CDR3 has 17 amino acids. The ends lost 3 bases at V and 2 bases at J; junction bases unmatched: 5. The germline V gene has CDR1 SGHTA and CDR2 FQGNSA. CDR3 protein: CASSFGTGGAPGNTIYF. CDR3 DNA sequence: TGTGCCAGCAGCTTCGGGACAGGGGGCGCCCCTGGAAACACCATATATTTT.

The V call is TRBV4-1, the J call TRBJ2-3, with 8 bases lining up with TRBD2. Germline lookup yields CDR1 MGHRA and CDR2 YSYEKL. The CDR3 sequence is 15 residues long. J was trimmed by 3 bases and V by 8 bases; bases with no gene match: 10. The CDR3 region has the DNA TGCGCCAGCTCTTACGGACTAGCTCCGACAGATACGCAGTATTTT. The encoded protein is CASSYGLAPTDTQYF.

The chain joins TRBV5-8 to TRBJ2-6; unclear D gene. Germline assignment: CDR1 SGHTS and CDR2 YDEGEE. V gave up 4 bases and J gave up 0 bases, with 14 bases separating them. This CDR3 contains 17 residues. The CDR3: CASSPGEIPSGANVLTF. In nucleotides, the CDR3 is TGTGCCAGCAGCCCAGGAGAAATCCCCTCTGGGGCCAACGTCCTGACTTTC.

This clone has just one count. CDR3 nucleotide sequence: TGTGCCAGCAGTAATGGACCCAGCGCAGTCTATGGCTACACCTTC. It encodes CASSNGPSAVYGYTF. The chain is built from TRBV7-9 and TRBJ1-2; D ambiguous. V was trimmed by 6 bases and J by 4 bases, leaving 18 bases between them. Germline CDR1 SEHNR, CDR2 FQNEAQ (reference sequence). The CDR3 consists of 15 residues.

This chain connects TRBV7-9 to TRBJ1-1; D is possibly TRBD1 (6 bases). Germline values: CDR1 SEHNR, CDR2 FQNEAQ (reference sequence). Trimming stripped 5 bases from V and 6 bases from J, with 13 bases between. The CDR3 spans 13 residues. Here the CDR3 DNA reads TGTGCCAGCAGCAGACGACAGGATTCTGAAGCTTTCTTT. This encodes CASSRRQDSEAFF.

CDR3 residues: CASSLEQAYGYTF. The CDR3 region has the DNA TGCGCCAGCAGCTTGGAACAGGCCTATGGCTACACCTTC. V is TRBV5-1 and J is TRBJ1-2, with a tentative D call TRBD1 (5 bases). Trimming pared 0 bases from V and 4 bases from J, leaving 7 bases between. The germline V gene has CDR1 SGHRS and CDR2 YFSETQ. The CDR3 runs 13 residues.

V usage is TRBV5-4 and J usage is TRBJ1-1, with D possibly being TRBD1 (5 bases). CDR3 length: 14 amino acids. The V end was cut by 4 bases, the J end by 5 bases, with 15 bases between. Germline V gene sequence: CDR1 SGHNT, CDR2 YYREEE (reference sequence). CDR3 nucleotides: TGTGCCAGCAGCGTCGGGGGTCTCGGGACTGAAGCTTTCTTT. Amino acids: CASSVGGLGTEAFF.

V gene TRBV30 combines with J gene TRBJ2-7; 7 bases line up with TRBD2. Germline CDR1 reads GTSNPN; CDR2 reads SVGIG (reference sequence). The CDR3 spans 14 residues. The V and J ends lost 3 bases and 1 base, in that order; junction bases with no gene match: 6. CDR3 DNA sequence: TGTGCCTGGAGAGGTCTAGCGGAGTCCTACGAGCAGTACTTC. Amino acids: CAWRGLAESYEQYF.

CDR3 coding DNA: TGTGCCGGGACTAACCCCGGGTACAATGAGCAGTTCTTC. Translated, it gives CAGTNPGYNEQFF. The chain combines TRBV5-5 with TRBJ2-1; 7 bases map to TRBD2. The CDR3 loop spans 13 amino acids. V lost 10 bases, J lost 4 bases, and 8 bases stayed unmatched. Germline V gene data show CDR1 as SGHKS and CDR2 as YYEKEE (reference sequence).

This clone has just one count. The chain carries TRBV7-2 and TRBJ2-7; 8 bases match TRBD1. CDR1 and CDR2 (germline): SGHTA, FQGNSA. CDR3 length: 16 residues. After removal of 1 base from V and 2 bases from J, the junction contained 7 bases not matched to a gene. CDR3 in DNA: TGTGCCAGCAGCTTAGTCGGGACAGGTCGAACCTACGAGCAGTACTTC. It is translated as CASSLVGTGRTYEQYF.

This clone appeared a single time. The chain uses TRBV23-1 and TRBJ2-2, with 7 bases that match TRBD2. TRBV23-1 is an ORF; its function is uncertain. V lost 3 bases and J lost 4; bases outside the gene matches: 14. This CDR3 has 18 residues. The chain's CDR3 is CASSHLRLAEIGTGELFF. CDR3 nucleotides: TGCGCCAGCAGTCATCTCCGACTAGCTGAGATTGGCACCGGGGAGCTGTTTTTT.

This chain joins TRBV5-1 and TRBJ2-5; 7 positions agree with TRBD2. The CDR3 runs 15 residues. V lost 0 bases, J lost 5 bases, and 7 bases stayed unmatched. Germline values: CDR1 SGHRS, CDR2 YFSETQ. This chain's CDR3 is CASSLGARREETQYF. The CDR3 nucleotides read TGCGCCAGCAGCTTGGGGGCTCGGCGGGAGGAGACCCAGTACTTC. The variable domain in full, completed from reference TRBV5-1 and TRBJ2-5, reads KAGVTQTPRYLIKTRGQQVTLSCSPISGHRSVSWYQQTPGQGLQFLFEYFSETQRNKGNFPGRFSGRQFSNSRSEMNVSTLELGDSALYLCASSLGARREETQYFGPGTRLLVL.

The V call is TRBV6-1, the J call TRBJ1-3; TRBD1 matches at 8 bases. The ends lost 0 bases at V and 9 bases at J; junction bases unmatched: 7. Germline loops: CDR1 MNHNS, CDR2 SASEGT. The CDR3 spans 15 residues. The CDR3 loop reads CASSEALQGASTIYF. The CDR3 coding sequence is TGTGCCAGCAGTGAAGCGCTGCAGGGGGCAAGCACCATATATTTT.

The gene calls are TRBV4-1 and TRBJ2-2; no reliable D call. Germline V gives CDR1 MGHRA, CDR2 YSYEKL. The CDR3 totals 16 residues. V lost 0 bases and J lost 10, with 18 bases in between. The DNA of the CDR3 is TGCGCCAGCAGCCAAGATGGGCAAAGCCCACCGCTGGAGCTGTTTTTT. Translating it yields CASSQDGQSPPLELFF.

This clone was observed a single time. V and J are TRBV4-1 and TRBJ2-5; 9 bases agree with TRBD2. Trimming at V came to 3 bases and at J to 5 bases, leaving 4 bases not matched to a gene. Germline values: CDR1 MGHRA, CDR2 YSYEKL. The CDR3 covers 14 residues. This chain's CDR3 is CASSQGLAVETQYF. CDR3 DNA sequence: TGCGCCAGCAGCCAGGGACTAGCAGTCGAGACCCAGTACTTC.

This sequence joins TRBV4-3 and TRBJ1-1; 10 nucleotides match TRBD1. V was clipped by 4 bases and J by 1 base; unmatched bases: 3. Germline lookup yields CDR1 LGHNA and CDR2 YSLEER. This CDR3 spans 15 amino acids. CDR3 sequence (DNA): TGCGCCAGCAGCCTCCGGGACAGGGGGAACACTGAAGCTTTCTTT. This sequence encodes CASSLRDRGNTEAFF.

This chain uses TRBV28 with TRBJ2-5; 13 bases align to TRBD2. V lost 6 bases and J lost 5; bases outside the gene matches: 6. Germline-derived CDR1 and CDR2 are MDHEN and SYDVKM. The CDR3 has 15 amino acids. CDR3 amino acids: CASRSGTSGTETQYF. DNA of the CDR3: TGTGCCAGCAGGTCCGGGACTAGCGGGACGGAGACCCAGTACTTC. Full variable domain (outside the CDR3, taken from reference TRBV28 and TRBJ2-5): DVKVTQSSRYLVKRTGEKVFLECVQDMDHENMFWYRQDPGLGLRLIYFSYDVKMKEKGDIPEGYSVSREKKERFSLILESASTNQTSMYLCASRSGTSGTETQYFGPGTRLLVL.